A single sample gave rise to the 30 T cell receptor beta chains below, sequenced in a study of tumor-infiltrating lymphocytes in primary liver carcinoma. From 20-30 mg of unsorted bulk tissue, DNA and RNA were co-extracted together. TCR beta cDNA was reverse-transcribed from 500 to 550 ng of total RNA. The reaction used a constant-region primer and ProtoScript II reverse transcriptase. Three nested multiplex PCR rounds, a slightly modified ARM-PCR method, built the TCR beta libraries. The first two PCR rounds, roughly 10 cycles each, used TRBV1-TRBV30 forward primers and a C-beta reverse primer. A single record per CDR3 protein comes from TCRdb applying MiXCR to the multiplex PCR reads. The top ten hold 16% of the sample, which has about 35,000 distinct CDR3 sequences, approximately 73% seen once. The specimen sequenced was liver tumor tissue from sampling region 4. Subset described: tumor region T4, right-lateral pole. The receptors stem from a man aged 35-49 years with primary liver carcinoma and hepatitis B virus infection.

Turning to this clonotype: Relative to the germline gene, one junction end is altered; a read error may explain this. The gene calls are TRBV6-5 and TRBJ2-3, with D perhaps TRBD2 (5 bases). This CDR3 region has 15 residues. Germline lookup yields CDR1 MNHEY and CDR2 SVGAGI. This chain's CDR3 is CASNPGLTGTDAQYF. In nucleotides, the CDR3 is TGTGCCAGCAACCCAGGATTAACGGGAACAGATGCGCAGTATTTT.

On this clonotype itself: The junction and the germline gene differ at one end; a read error may be behind it. The J gene is TRBJ1-2, the V gene TRBV29-1; 7 bases map to TRBD1. Germline CDR1 reads SQVTM; CDR2 reads ANQGSEA. The CDR3 has 13 residues. The CDR3 DNA reads as TGCGGCGTTGAAGTATGCAGGGGGAATTGCTACACCTTC. This codes for CGVEVCRGNCYTF.

Notes on this clonotype: A read error may account for a junction end that differs from germline. The chain recombines TRBV6-5 with TRBJ2-1; 8 bases agree with TRBD2. Germline V gene lookup returns CDR1 MNHEY and CDR2 SVGAGI. The CDR3 is made up of 15 amino acids. The DNA for the CDR3 is TGTGCAAGTAGTTTGCGGGAGGTCGCCTGCAATGAGCATTTCTTC. Protein sequence: CASSLREVACNEHFF.

This clonotype has just one count. Just one base apart from a much larger clone, this may be a read error. The chain is built from TRBV7-2 and TRBJ1-1; TRBD1 might be the D (6 bases). The ends were cut back, 5 bases at V and 3 bases at J, with 13 bases in the middle. The CDR3 consists of 14 residues. Germline V gene data show CDR1 as SGHTA and CDR2 as FQGNSA. The CDR3 DNA reads as TGTGCCAGCAGCCCTGACAGGAGGGACACTGAAGCTTTCTTT. This sequence encodes CASSPDRRDTEAFF.

In the case of this clonotype: This CDR3 is missing its conserved last phenylalanine or tryptophan, likely due to a read error. This rearrangement joins TRBV7-9 to TRBJ2-5; 8 bases map to TRBD1. The CDR3 has 17 amino acids. The J segment lost 5 bases and the V segment lost 5 bases, leaving 16 bases of the junction unmatched. Germline-derived CDR1 and CDR2 are SEHNR and FQNEAQ (reference sequence). The CDR3 is CASSLSDRGSYWETQYS. The CDR3 DNA follows: TGTGCCAGCAGCCTATCCGACAGGGGCTCATATTGGGAGACCCAGTACTCC.

Remarks on this clonotype: No conserved phenylalanine or tryptophan is present at the end of the CDR3, so a read error is the likely explanation. This sequence joins TRBV11-2 and TRBJ2-3, with a tentative D call TRBD1 (5 bases). The CDR3 covers 13 residues. Per germline, CDR1 SGHAT and CDR2 FQNNGV. In DNA form, the CDR3 reads TGTGATAGCAGCTTCCCAGGGCCAGATAGGCAGTATTTG. It encodes CDSSFPGPDRQYL.

This clonotype appeared a few times. Without the conserved terminal phenylalanine or tryptophan, this CDR3 likely stems from a read error. The chain employs TRBV5-1 and TRBJ2-7; weak D call: TRBD2 (5 bases). V lost 4 bases, J lost 7 bases, and 24 bases lay in between. The CDR3 spans 16 residues. From germline, CDR1 is SGHRS and CDR2 YFSETQ. Written as DNA, the CDR3 is TGCGCCAGCAGCATGGGAGCTAGGTCTCACAAATGGGAGCAGTACCTC. Its protein is CASSMGARSHKWEQYL.

About this clonotype: At one of its ends the junction is not consistent with the germline gene, which may arise from a read error. V gene TRBV7-8 combines with J gene TRBJ1-5; a possible D gene is TRBD2 (5 bases). The closer fit of TRBJ2-3 to the DNA end suggests the J call may be wrong. The CDR3 runs 15 residues. The germline V gene encodes CDR1 SGHVS and CDR2 FQNEAQ. This chain's CDR3 is CTSNLSTGINQPQYF. The CDR3, as DNA: TGTACCAGCAACTTAAGTACCGGGATAAATCAGCCCCAGTATTTT.

On this clonotype itself: The conserved final phenylalanine or tryptophan is absent from the CDR3, which likely points to a read error. The chain uses TRBV28 and TRBJ1-6, with a possible D match to TRBD1 (5 bases). This CDR3 comprises 18 residues. V was pared by 5 bases and J by 1 base, with 18 bases between. Germline V gene lookup returns CDR1 MDHEN and CDR2 SYDVKM. For the CDR3, the DNA is TGTGCCAGCAGTCCCTCGACGGGGCTTGGGTCCTATAATTCACCCCTCCACATT. Translated, it gives CASSPSTGLGSYNSPLHI.

This clonotype was counted at least ten times. The J gene is TRBJ2-1, the V gene TRBV2; 11 bases align to TRBD2. Germline V gives CDR1 SNHLY, CDR2 FYNNEI. J gave up 9 bases and V 8 bases, and 6 bases lay outside the gene matches. CDR3 length: 13 amino acids. CDR3 nucleotides: TGTGCCAGCGAACTAGCGGGAGAGGGTGAGCAGTTCTTC. Protein sequence: CASELAGEGEQFF.

A remark on this clonotype: The junction shows a germline mismatch at one end, possibly a read error. The chain is built from TRBV11-2 and TRBJ2-3; 10 bases are a match to TRBD2. Germline V lookup: CDR1 SGHAT, CDR2 FQNNGV. The CDR3 extends over 15 amino acids. Here the CDR3 DNA reads TGTGCCAGCAGCTTAGGGTGTCTAGCGGGAGATACGCAGTACTTT. Its translation: CASSLGCLAGDTQYF.

In regard to this clonotype: The junction departs from germline at one end; a sequencing error may be responsible. This sequence joins TRBV12-3 or TRBV12-4 and TRBJ1-5; a possible D gene is TRBD1 (6 bases). Near its end, the DNA agrees better with TRBJ2-3, so the J call may be wrong. The CDR3 sequence is 16 residues long. This CDR3 reads CARSSPGHVSSQPQYF. The CDR3 DNA follows: TGTGCCAGGAGTTCTCCGGGACACGTTAGCAGTCAGCCCCAGTATTTT.

This clonotype appeared many times. This sequence joins TRBV4-2 and TRBJ2-7; TRBD2 aligns across 8 bases. This CDR3 contains 16 residues. J gave up 3 bases and V 0 bases, and 7 bases lay outside the gene matches. Germline CDR1 is LGHNA and CDR2 is YNFKEQ. This chain's CDR3 is CASSQDRASGYYEQYF. The CDR3 DNA reads as TGTGCCAGCAGCCAAGATAGGGCTAGCGGGTACTACGAGCAGTACTTC.

With respect to this clonotype: As the CDR3 is not closed by the conserved phenylalanine or tryptophan, this likely results from a read error. This rearrangement joins TRBV5-1 to TRBJ1-1; TRBD1 agrees at 8 bases. From germline, CDR1 is SGHRS and CDR2 YFSETQ. The CDR3 totals 13 residues. V gave up 2 bases and J gave up 4 bases; unmatched junction bases: 1. The CDR3 reads CASSFGQGTEAFL. CDR3 coding DNA: TGCGCCAGCAGCTTCGGACAGGGCACTGAAGCTTTCCTC.

As to this clonotype: The CDR3 ends on some other residue instead of the conserved phenylalanine or tryptophan, so this is likely a read error. The limits of the CDR3 on the DNA are not certain, so only TCRdb's listed CDR3 is given. CDR3: CASSSGQGRAAGELFL. This rearrangement joins TRBV12-3 or TRBV12-4 to TRBJ2-2; the D call of TRBD2 is as the table states it, not checked on the DNA. Both ends counted, the CDR3 spans 16 residues.

About this clonotype: A junction end diverges from the germline sequence, so it may reflect a read error. V is TRBV5-1 and J is TRBJ2-7; D might be TRBD1 or TRBD2, each matching 5 bases. This CDR3 spans 14 amino acids. Germline CDR1 is SGHRS and CDR2 is YFSETQ. The CDR3 sequence: CASSLIGGSYKQYF. CDR3 DNA sequence: TGCGCCAGCAGCTTGATTGGGGGATCCTACAAGCAGTACTTC.

The chain links TRBV29-1 to TRBJ2-2, with D tentatively TRBD1 (5 bases). This CDR3 is built from 15 residues. V lost 4 bases and J 7 bases, leaving 19 bases between the germline ends. Germline CDR1 and CDR2: SQVTM and ANQGSEA. CDR3 sequence reads: CSVGTSAADIGELFF. DNA of the CDR3: TGCAGCGTTGGGACCAGCGCGGCGGACATCGGGGAGCTGTTTTTT.

The gene calls are TRBV29-1 and TRBJ2-6, with D possibly called TRBD1 or TRBD2 (5 bases each). The CDR3 loop spans 16 amino acids. CDR1 is SQVTM, CDR2 ANQGSEA, per germline. Deletions cut 3 bases from V and 15 bases from J, with 27 bases between. CDR3 region: CSVDLTSSSGASDLTF. In DNA, the CDR3 is TGCAGCGTTGATCTGACCTCAAGCTCCGGGGCCAGCGACCTGACTTTC.

As concerns this clonotype: One end of the junction is discordant with germline, which a read error may explain. V gene TRBV7-3 combines with J gene TRBJ1-5, with a tentative D call TRBD1 (6 bases). The germline V gene has CDR1 SGHTA and CDR2 FQGTGA. CDR3 size: 15 residues. The CDR3 spells CTSSSTGMSNQPQHF. CDR3 nucleotide sequence: TGTACCAGCAGTTCAACAGGGATGAGCAATCAGCCCCAGCATTTT.

As to this clonotype: Compared with germline, one end of the junction differs, possibly owing to a read error. The V gene is TRBV6-5, the J gene TRBJ2-1; TRBD2 matches at 10 bases. CDR3 length equals 15 residues. Germline V gene sequence: CDR1 MNHEY, CDR2 SVGAGI. CDR3 region: CVSTRAGGAYNEQFF. The CDR3 region has the DNA TGTGTCAGCACCCGAGCGGGAGGGGCATACAATGAACAGTTCTTC.

In the case of this clonotype: Being one base from a much bigger clone, this may be a read error. The chain uses TRBV28 and TRBJ2-3; 8 positions match TRBD2. This CDR3 has 16 residues. CDR1 is MDHEN, CDR2 SYDVKM, per germline. The CDR3 spells CASSPRGSGDTDTHYF. The CDR3 nucleotides read TGTGCCAGCAGCCCTCGGGGTAGCGGGGACACAGATACGCACTATTTT.

Comment on this clonotype: Since no conserved phenylalanine or tryptophan closes the CDR3, a read error is the likely cause. It is unclear where the CDR3 begins or ends on the DNA, so no DNA is shown, and the CDR3 is as TCRdb lists it. The chain combines TRBV5-5 with TRBJ1-1. The CDR3 numbers 15 amino acids, ends counted. Germline assignment: CDR1 SGHKS and CDR2 YYEKEE (reference sequence). The chain's CDR3 is CANSHEGERYTEGFC.

With regard to this clonotype: Germline and junction disagree at one end, which may indicate a read error. The genes are TRBV7-3 and TRBJ2-3; the D call may be TRBD1 or TRBD2 (5 bases each). The CDR3 contains 15 residues. In germline, CDR1 is SGHTA, CDR2 FQGTGA. The CDR3 sequence: CASSLGAFSTDTQCF. The DNA of the CDR3 is TGTGCTAGCAGCCTCGGGGCTTTTAGCACAGATACGCAGTGTTTT.

The V gene is TRBV10-3, the J gene TRBJ1-3, with D uncertain. Trimming left V 5 bases short and J 3 bases short, with 11 bases between. The length of the CDR3 is 14 residues. Germline CDR1 reads ENHRY; CDR2 reads SYGVKD. This CDR3 is CAISYWSIGNTIYF. The CDR3 DNA sequence: TGTGCCATCAGTTATTGGAGTATTGGAAACACCATATATTTT.

Points on this clonotype: Sequence at one end of the junction differs from germline and may be a read error. The chain uses TRBV7-8 and TRBJ2-5; 11 bases match TRBD1. This CDR3 is built from 14 residues. Germline CDR1 reads SGHVS; CDR2 reads FQNEAQ. CDR3 region: CVSSRDRGIEAQYF. Here the CDR3 DNA reads TGTGTCAGCAGCAGGGACAGGGGGATTGAGGCCCAGTACTTC.

This chain links TRBV29-1 with TRBJ2-1; TRBD2 aligns across 12 bases. The V gene's germline CDR1 is SQVTM and CDR2 ANQGSEA. The CDR3 sequence is 15 residues long. The CDR3 loop reads CTVAPLLAGGYEQFF. The DNA of the CDR3 is TGCACTGTTGCCCCCCTCCTAGCGGGAGGGTATGAGCAGTTCTTC.

The table lists this clonotype with a count of one. A junction boundary mismatches the germline segment, possibly from a read error. The rearrangement joins TRBV29-1 to TRBJ2-1, with D uncertain. The germline gives CDR1 SQVTM, CDR2 ANQGSEA. This CDR3 contains 14 residues. CDR3 sequence reads: CSAHKTRGADEHFF. The CDR3, as DNA: TGCAGCGCCCATAAGACCAGAGGCGCTGATGAGCACTTCTTC.

About this clonotype itself: Given the absence of the conserved phenylalanine or tryptophan at the CDR3 end, a read error is likely. The chain couples TRBV5-1 to TRBJ2-7; TRBD2 matches at 9 bases. The CDR3 is 15 amino acids. Per the germline V gene, CDR1 is SGHRS and CDR2 is YFSETQ. CDR3 bases: TGCGCCAGCGGCTTGAGTAGCGGGAGATCCTACGAGCAGTACCTC. This sequence encodes CASGLSSGRSYEQYL.

A note on this clonotype: At one boundary the junction diverges from the germline segment, which might be a read error. The chain carries TRBV4-2 and TRBJ2-1; tentatively, D is TRBD1 or TRBD2 (6 bases each). Germline-derived CDR1 and CDR2 are LGHNA and YNFKEQ. The length of the CDR3 is 16 residues. The CDR3 is CASNHAGGHGNNVQFF. The CDR3 coding sequence is TGTGCCAGCAACCACGCCGGGGGACATGGGAACAATGTGCAGTTCTTC.

Comments on this clonotype: Mismatch with germline at one junction end may stem from a read error. This chain uses TRBV11-1 with TRBJ2-4; 10 nucleotides match TRBD2. Per the germline V gene, CDR1 is SGHAT and CDR2 is FQDESV (reference sequence). The CDR3 is 17 amino acids. The CDR3 bases are TGTGCCAGCAGCTCTCCCGGGACTAGCGAGACAAAAAACATCCAGTACTTC. This encodes CASSSPGTSETKNIQYF.